This TCR beta chain was sequenced in a study of blood T cell repertoires in COVID-19. As for the study in general: Material from acute and convalescent COVID-19 was sourced from the United States, Italy and Spain.

There are 15 residues in the CDR3. CDR1 and CDR2 from the germline V gene are LGHNT and FRNRAP. V trimming: 3 bases; J trimming: 6 bases; junction bases outside the gene matches: 4. All enrollees were roughly 18 to 90 years old and from 20 to 25 US areas. Before being deemed recovered, Cohort 3 donors had two negative PCRs, clearance, or symptom resolution. The data were produced by immunoSEQ multiplex PCR, yet TCRdb's version contains in-frame clones alone and is incomplete. In the table there are around 230,000 clones, 75% to 90% of which are singletons. V and J are TRBV12-5 and TRBJ2-2, with 10 bases fitting TRBD2. The sequenced material came from PBMCs or T cells enriched from blood (not recorded which). The receptor comes from a man aged 35 to 55 who had recovered from COVID-19. CDR3 loop: CASGFGLAGAGELFF. The CDR3 DNA follows: TGTGCTAGTGGTTTCGGGCTAGCGGGGGCCGGGGAGCTGTTTTTT.